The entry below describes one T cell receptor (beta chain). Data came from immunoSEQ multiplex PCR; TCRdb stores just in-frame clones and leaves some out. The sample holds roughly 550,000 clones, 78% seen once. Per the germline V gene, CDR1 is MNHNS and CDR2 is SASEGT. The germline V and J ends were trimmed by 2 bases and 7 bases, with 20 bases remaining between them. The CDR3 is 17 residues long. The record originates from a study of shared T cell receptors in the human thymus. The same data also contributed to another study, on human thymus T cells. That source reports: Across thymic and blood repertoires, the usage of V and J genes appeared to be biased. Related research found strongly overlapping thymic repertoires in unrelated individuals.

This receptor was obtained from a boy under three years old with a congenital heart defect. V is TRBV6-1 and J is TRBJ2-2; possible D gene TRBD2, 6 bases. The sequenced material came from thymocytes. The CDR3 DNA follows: TGTGCCAGCAGTGAACGCGGTGGATCTGGGGGGATCGGGGAGCTGTTTTTT. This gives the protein CASSERGGSGGIGELFF.